These 25 T cell receptor beta chains came from one sample sequenced in a study of blood T cells in healthy people across ages. For the second PCR, which ran for about 6 to 11 cycles, a sample-barcoded 5' primer and a J-beta primer mix were used. Each CDR3 protein gets one entry after TCRdb re-called the 5' RACE reads with MiXCR. The sample includes hundreds of thousands of distinct CDR3 sequences, around 49% of them seen just once. The sequenced sample consisted of blood. All receptors come from a woman in her sixties or seventies in good health.

J is TRBJ2-4 and V is TRBV5-1; no definite D call. The germline CDR1 and CDR2 sequences are SGHRS and YFSETQ. The CDR3 runs to 17 residues. Trimming shortened V by 3 bases and J by 0 bases, and 16 bases separated the two germline ends. The CDR3, as DNA: TGCGCCAGCAGCTCCCTCGGTGGCGAATTAGCCAAAAACATTCAGTACTTC. This codes for CASSSLGGELAKNIQYF.

CDR3 in amino acids: CASSGVAGETQYF. CDR3 bases: TGTGCCAGCAGCGGCGTGGCGGGAGAGACCCAGTACTTC. This chain connects TRBV7-9 to TRBJ2-5, with D possibly matching TRBD2 (5 bases). This CDR3 comprises 13 residues. Germline V gene data show CDR1 as SEHNR and CDR2 as FQNEAQ (reference sequence). V lost 5 bases and J lost 4, with 11 bases in between.

This rearrangement joins TRBV10-3 to TRBJ2-1, with TRBD1 identical over 9 bases. Trimming removed 3 bases from V and 5 bases from J; junction bases left unmatched: 2. Per the germline V gene, CDR1 is ENHRY and CDR2 is SYGVKD. The CDR3 spans 14 residues. CDR3 protein: CAISEGTGNNEQFF. CDR3 coding DNA: TGTGCCATCAGTGAAGGGACAGGGAACAATGAGCAGTTCTTC.

Comments on this clonotype: This may arise from a read error, as a much more abundant clone is one base away. This chain joins TRBV20-1 and TRBJ2-3; no clear D. The V and J ends lost 6 bases and 7 bases respectively, with 20 bases between them. CDR3 length: 14 amino acids. Germline-derived CDR1 and CDR2 are DFQATT and SNEGSKA (reference sequence). The CDR3 region is CSASRATDAYTQYF. DNA of the CDR3: TGCAGTGCCAGTCGCGCAACGGACGCCTATACGCAGTATTTT.

This clonotype was seen a few times. The rearrangement links TRBV12-3 or TRBV12-4 to TRBJ2-1, with a tentative D call TRBD1 (5 bases). The J call may be wrong; the DNA end is better matched by TRBJ2-7. The CDR3 has 14 amino acids. Here the CDR3 DNA reads TGTGCCAGCAGTTTAGGGGGCTCGGACAATGAGCAGTACTTC. The encoded protein is CASSLGGSDNEQYF.

The genes are TRBV20-1 and TRBJ1-5, with D perhaps TRBD1 (6 bases). Germline lookup yields CDR1 DFQATT and CDR2 SNEGSKA (reference sequence). The CDR3 spans 16 residues. V shed 2 bases and J shed 3 bases, with 17 bases lying between them. DNA of the CDR3: TGCAGTGCTAGAATGCCGGGACATCGTTACAATCAGCCCCAGCATTTT. This codes for CSARMPGHRYNQPQHF.

The rearrangement joins TRBV4-2 to TRBJ2-2, with no clear D. Germline CDR1 LGHNA, CDR2 YNFKEQ. Trimming shortened V by 4 bases and J by 1 base, and 13 bases separated the two germline ends. The CDR3 totals 16 residues. The CDR3 DNA reads TGTGCCAGCAGCCCTGGGCAAGACCAGAACACCGGGGAGCTGTTTTTT. Its protein is CASSPGQDQNTGELFF.

The chain has TRBV28 and TRBJ1-2; D gene uncertain. Trimming removed 3 bases at V and 4 bases at J, with 6 bases between. CDR1 and CDR2 from the germline V gene are MDHEN and SYDVKM. The CDR3 is 12 residues long. The CDR3 DNA reads as TGTGCCAGCAGTTTCCCCCCCTATGGCTACACCTTC. Protein: CASSFPPYGYTF.

The chain recombines TRBV4-1 with TRBJ1-5; D remains ambiguous. The germline V gene encodes CDR1 MGHRA and CDR2 YSYEKL. The CDR3 spans 15 residues. V was cut by 3 bases and J by 6 bases, with 15 bases left in between. For the CDR3, the DNA is TGCGCCAGCAGCCAGGAACCTCATACAGTTCAGCCCCAGCATTTT. This encodes CASSQEPHTVQPQHF.

The rearrangement links TRBV29-1 to TRBJ2-5, with TRBD2 as a possible D gene (5 bases). This CDR3 is built from 10 residues. V was clipped by 7 bases and J by 5 bases, with 8 bases between them. Germline loops: CDR1 SQVTM, CDR2 ANQGSEA. Here the CDR3 reads CSGRRETQYF. The CDR3 DNA reads TGCAGCGGTAGGAGGGAGACCCAGTACTTC.

This clonotype was detected only a few times. The CDR3 nucleotides read TGCGCCAGCAGCTTCGGGTCGGCTGGGGCCAACGTCCTGACTTTC. Amino acid sequence: CASSFGSAGANVLTF. The chain employs TRBV5-1 and TRBJ2-6; no clear D. V was clipped by 2 bases and J by 2 bases, with 8 bases between them. The CDR3 totals 15 residues. The germline gives CDR1 SGHRS, CDR2 YFSETQ.

The chain is built from TRBV18 and TRBJ2-5; 10 positions match TRBD1. The J call may be mistaken, given a closer DNA end match to TRBJ2-7. Germline CDR1 reads KGHSH; CDR2 reads LQKENI. The CDR3 totals 16 residues. This chain's CDR3 is CASSPPRQGAFYEQYF. CDR3 coding DNA: TGTGCCAGCTCACCACCTCGACAGGGGGCTTTTTACGAGCAGTACTTC.

The chain employs TRBV7-8 and TRBJ2-5; 8 bases fit TRBD1. The closer fit of TRBJ2-7 to the DNA end suggests the J call may be wrong. This CDR3 has 13 amino acids. Germline V gene data show CDR1 as SGHVS and CDR2 as FQNEAQ. CDR3 sequence reads: CASSYDRGDEQYF. The CDR3 nucleotides are TGTGCCAGCAGTTACGACAGGGGAGACGAGCAGTACTTC.

This clonotype was observed at least ten times. The CDR3 region has the DNA TGTGCCAGCTCACAGGGACAGCAGATTAACTATGGCTACACCTTC. Protein product: CASSQGQQINYGYTF. V and J are TRBV18 and TRBJ1-2; 7 bases agree with TRBD1. CDR1 is KGHSH, CDR2 LQKENI, per germline. V gave up 4 bases and J gave up 1 base; unmatched junction bases: 6. This CDR3 has 15 residues.

This clonotype was detected many times. The CDR3 bases are TGCGCCAGCAGCTTGGTGGCGTCCTCCTACAATGAGCAGTTCTTC. As protein: CASSLVASSYNEQFF. The chain carries TRBV5-1 and TRBJ2-1; D is uncertain. Trimming shortened V by 0 bases and J by 0 bases, and 7 bases separated the two germline ends. CDR1 is SGHRS, CDR2 YFSETQ, per germline. The CDR3 runs 15 residues. The full variable domain, completed using reference TRBV5-1 and TRBJ2-1, is KAGVTQTPRYLIKTRGQQVTLSCSPISGHRSVSWYQQTPGQGLQFLFEYFSETQRNKGNFPGRFSGRQFSNSRSEMNVSTLELGDSALYLCASSLVASSYNEQFFGPGTRLTVL.

The chain couples TRBV20-1 to TRBJ2-3; 8 bases align to TRBD2. V was pared by 0 bases and J by 5 bases, with 13 bases of the junction left unmatched. Germline-derived CDR1 and CDR2 are DFQATT and SNEGSKA (reference sequence). This CDR3 contains 17 residues. DNA of the CDR3: TGCAGTGCTAGAGATCCGGGAGGGCGGGAGGATGGAGATACGCAGTATTTT. It encodes CSARDPGGREDGDTQYF.

The rearrangement links TRBV20-1 to TRBJ1-4, with TRBD1 as a possible D gene (5 bases). Trimming took off 3 bases at V and 8 bases at J, with 16 bases between the two ends. This CDR3 has 14 amino acids. Looked up from germline, CDR1 is DFQATT and CDR2 is SNEGSKA (reference sequence). CDR3 sequence (DNA): TGCAGTGCTAGGGCTGACAGCTTCGAGGAAAAACTGTTTTTT. This codes for CSARADSFEEKLFF.

V and J are TRBV20-1 and TRBJ2-5; 9 positions match TRBD2. The DNA end is a closer match to TRBJ2-7, so the J assignment may be wrong. Per germline, CDR1 DFQATT and CDR2 SNEGSKA (reference sequence). The CDR3 is made up of 16 amino acids. DNA of the CDR3: TGCAGTGCTAGAGATTCCCATCTAGCGGGATGGGGCGAGCAGTACTTC. Translated: CSARDSHLAGWGEQYF.

This clonotype has just a few counts. The rearrangement joins TRBV28 to TRBJ2-3, with TRBD2 as a possible D gene (6 bases). In germline, CDR1 is MDHEN, CDR2 SYDVKM. The ends were cut back, 6 bases at V and 3 bases at J, with 19 bases in the middle. The CDR3 runs to 16 residues. The CDR3 protein is CASRSSKGGETDTQYF. The CDR3 DNA is TGTGCCAGCAGGTCCAGTAAGGGAGGAGAGACAGATACGCAGTATTTT.

The rearrangement uses TRBV29-1 and TRBJ1-1; a weak D match, TRBD1 (5 bases). V dropped 6 bases and J dropped 5 bases, with 13 bases sitting between them. CDR3 length: 12 amino acids. The V gene's germline CDR1 is SQVTM and CDR2 ANQGSEA. CDR3 DNA sequence: TGCAGCGTGGAGGGGAGAAAAACTGAAGCTTTCTTT. Translating it yields CSVEGRKTEAFF.

The chain joins TRBV20-1 to TRBJ1-1, with a tentative D call TRBD1 (5 bases). From germline, CDR1 is DFQATT and CDR2 SNEGSKA (reference sequence). CDR3 length equals 10 residues. Between the trimmed V and J ends, which lost 5 bases and 7 bases, there was a span of 8 bases. CDR3 region: CSAAGNEAFF. The CDR3 bases are TGCAGTGCTGCAGGGAATGAAGCTTTCTTT.

The chain has TRBV10-3 and TRBJ1-3; unclear D gene. The CDR3 is made up of 13 amino acids. The V gene's germline CDR1 is ENHRY and CDR2 SYGVKD. V lost 10 bases, J lost 1 base, and 11 bases lay in between. This CDR3 is CATSSGSGNTIYF. The DNA of the CDR3 is TGTGCCACCAGCTCGGGGTCTGGAAACACCATATATTTT.

This clonotype appeared a few times. The chain has TRBV14 and TRBJ2-4, with a weak D call TRBD1 (6 bases). Germline V CDR1 and CDR2: SGHDN, FVKESK. The CDR3 has 13 amino acids. V lost 3 bases, J lost 9 bases, and 12 bases lay in between. DNA of the CDR3: TGTGCCAGCAGCCAGAACAGGGTCGGCATTCAGTACTTC. Protein product: CASSQNRVGIQYF. Supplemented by reference TRBV14 and TRBJ2-4, the full variable domain reads EAGVTQFPSHSVIEKGQTVTLRCDPISGHDNLYWYRRVMGKEIKFLLHFVKESKQDESGMPNNRFLAERTGGTYSTLKVQPAELEDSGVYFCASSQNRVGIQYFGAGTRLSVL.

This chain joins TRBV4-3 and TRBJ1-4; D is uncertain. Per the germline V gene, CDR1 is LGHNA and CDR2 is YSLEER. With 1 base removed from V and 10 bases from J, the gap between germline ends came to 13 bases. The CDR3 totals 14 residues. CDR3 in DNA: TGCGCCAGCAGCCAAGCCGTCAGGTTTGCAAAACTGTTTTTT. Protein sequence: CASSQAVRFAKLFF.

This chain joins TRBV28 and TRBJ2-7, with D tentatively TRBD1 or TRBD2 (5 bases each). The CDR3 has 14 residues. V shed 7 bases and J shed 7 bases, with 20 bases lying between them. Germline V gene sequence: CDR1 MDHEN, CDR2 SYDVKM. The CDR3 reads CASTTGTETTEQYF. The CDR3, as DNA: TGTGCCAGCACCACCGGGACGGAGACTACGGAGCAGTACTTC.